This TCR beta chain was recovered during a study of blood T cell repertoires in COVID-19. Across the study: The United States, Italy and Spain provided the acute and convalescent COVID-19 samples. T cells, B-cell-depleted T cells, or PBMCs provided the cDNA or gDNA that served as material.

Sequencing used immunoSEQ multiplex PCR; TCRdb keeps in-frame clones, though not all of them. The sample lists 250,000 to 350,000 clones, roughly 80% seen once, with more than 1.1% in the top ten. Patients of the Seattle cohort, enrolled during active infection, were followed longitudinally. This clone was seen a single time. The CDR3 runs 14 residues. Trimming cost V 6 bases and J 4 bases; bases outside gene matches: 6. Germline V gene sequence: CDR1 MDHEN, CDR2 SYDVKM. This sequence was found in a human donor with COVID-19, enrolled during active disease. The donor label of this sample is uncertain. This sequence joins TRBV28 and TRBJ1-1, with 9 positions matching TRBD1. Sequenced material: peripheral blood. The CDR3 DNA reads TGTGCCAGCAGGGTGACAGGGGGGAGCACTGAAGCTTTCTTT. This sequence encodes CASRVTGGSTEAFF.